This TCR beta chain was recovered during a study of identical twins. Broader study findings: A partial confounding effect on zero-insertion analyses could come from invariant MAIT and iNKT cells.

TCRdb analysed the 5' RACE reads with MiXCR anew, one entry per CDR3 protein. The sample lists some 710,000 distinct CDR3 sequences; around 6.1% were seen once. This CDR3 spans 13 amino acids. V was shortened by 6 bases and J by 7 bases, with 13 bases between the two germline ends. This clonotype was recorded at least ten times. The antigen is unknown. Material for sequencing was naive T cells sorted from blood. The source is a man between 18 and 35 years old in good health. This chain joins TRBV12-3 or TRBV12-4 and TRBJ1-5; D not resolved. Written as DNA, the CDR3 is TGTGCCAGCAGGCTTAGGTTTAGCCAGCCCCAGCATTTT. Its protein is CASRLRFSQPQHF.